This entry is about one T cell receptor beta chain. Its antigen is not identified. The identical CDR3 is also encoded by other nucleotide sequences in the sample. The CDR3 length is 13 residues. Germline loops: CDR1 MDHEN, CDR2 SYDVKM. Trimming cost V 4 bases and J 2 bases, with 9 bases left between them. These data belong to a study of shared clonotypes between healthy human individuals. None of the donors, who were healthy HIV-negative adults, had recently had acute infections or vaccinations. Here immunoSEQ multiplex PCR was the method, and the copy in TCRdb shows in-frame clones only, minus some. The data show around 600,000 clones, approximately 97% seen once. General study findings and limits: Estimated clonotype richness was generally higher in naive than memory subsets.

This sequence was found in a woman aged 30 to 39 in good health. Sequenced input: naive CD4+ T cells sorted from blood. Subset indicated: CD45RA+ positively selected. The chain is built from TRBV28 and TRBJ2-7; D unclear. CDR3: CASSSGQTYEQYF. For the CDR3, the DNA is TGTGCCAGCAGTTCGGGCCAAACCTACGAGCAGTACTTC.